The 21 T cell receptor beta chains reported below all come from one sample, sequenced in a study of control samples from healthy donors and cancer patients. Measured with immunoSEQ multiplex PCR; TCRdb has only the in-frame clones, and not every one. In the table there are 150,000 to 200,000 clones, roughly 89% of which are singletons. The specimen was blood. Receptors originate from a woman between 50 and 59 years old in good health.

The rearrangement joins TRBV28 to TRBJ2-1; 14 bases are a match to TRBD2. Germline trimming cut 10 bases from V and 8 bases from J; bases unmatched to any gene: 7. This CDR3 comprises 14 residues. CDR1 and CDR2 from the germline V gene are MDHEN and SYDVKM. CDR3 loop: CATSGTSGRYEQFF. CDR3 in DNA: TGTGCCACGTCCGGGACTAGCGGGAGATATGAGCAGTTCTTC.

This chain joins TRBV5-4 and TRBJ1-1; D is uncertain. CDR3 length equals 13 residues. Germline CDR1 SGHNT, CDR2 YYREEE (reference sequence). V was clipped by 4 bases and J by 6 bases, with 13 bases between them. CDR3 loop: CASSPTSGAEAFF. The CDR3, as DNA: TGTGCCAGCAGCCCAACCTCGGGCGCTGAAGCTTTCTTT.

This clone came up once. The chain joins TRBV9 to TRBJ2-3; D is ambiguous. This CDR3 has 14 residues. Trimming took 0 bases from V and 2 from J, leaving 7 bases between them. The germline V gene has CDR1 SGDLS and CDR2 YYNGEE. CDR3 in amino acids: CASSVVRDTDTQYF. The CDR3 coding sequence is TGTGCCAGCAGCGTAGTAAGGGACACAGATACGCAGTATTTT.

The V and J genes are TRBV15 and TRBJ1-1, with D possibly TRBD1 on 6 matching bases. Trimming cost V 7 bases and J 2 bases, with 11 bases left between them. This CDR3 region has 13 residues. Germline CDR1 reads LNHNV; CDR2 reads YYDKDF (reference sequence). The CDR3 DNA reads TGTGCCACCATGGCACAGGGTAACACTGAAGCTTTCTTT. It translates to CATMAQGNTEAFF.

CDR3 amino acids: CASSQEHGGSSGTDTQYF. In nucleotides, the CDR3 is TGCGCCAGCAGCCAAGAACACGGCGGGTCCTCTGGCACAGATACGCAGTATTTT. This chain uses TRBV4-3 with TRBJ2-3; possibly TRBD2 for D (5 bases). This CDR3 region has 18 residues. V lost 0 bases and J 1 base, leaving 17 bases between the germline ends. Germline V gene data show CDR1 as LGHNA and CDR2 as YSLEER.

The chain recombines TRBV9 with TRBJ1-1; possibly TRBD1 for D (5 bases). Germline assignment: CDR1 SGDLS and CDR2 YYNGEE. CDR3 size: 14 residues. V lost 4 bases and J lost 4, with 14 bases in between. The CDR3 region is CASSPQGGGTEAFF. The DNA for the CDR3 is TGTGCCAGCAGCCCGCAGGGTGGGGGCACTGAAGCTTTCTTT.

V and J are TRBV7-8 and TRBJ1-5; D gene ambiguous. Germline CDR1 is SGHVS and CDR2 is FQNEAQ. Trimming stripped 1 base from V and 6 bases from J, with 10 bases between. There are 14 residues in the CDR3. In DNA, the CDR3 is TGTGCCAGCAGCTTAGGGGGAGACGTTCAGCCCCAGCATTTT. Protein sequence: CASSLGGDVQPQHF. Complete variable domain (other parts from reference TRBV7-8 and TRBJ1-5): GAGVSQSPRYKVAKRGQDVALRCDPISGHVSLFWYQQALGQGPEFLTYFQNEAQLDKSGLPSDRFFAERPEGSVSTLKIQRTQQEDSAVYLCASSLGGDVQPQHFGDGTRLSIL.

J is TRBJ2-7 and V is TRBV7-8; 8 nucleotides align to TRBD1. Trimming took 6 bases from V and 1 from J; bases not matched to a gene: 8. Germline loops: CDR1 SGHVS, CDR2 FQNEAQ. The CDR3 loop spans 15 amino acids. The CDR3 nucleotides read TGTGCCAGCAGTCTCAGGGGGCACGGATCCTACGAGCAGTACTTC. Its translation is CASSLRGHGSYEQYF.

The chain uses TRBV7-3 and TRBJ1-1, with D tentatively TRBD1 (6 bases). CDR3 length: 17 residues. The germline V and J ends were trimmed by 2 bases and 5 bases, with 21 bases remaining between them. Per the germline V gene, CDR1 is SGHTA and CDR2 is FQGTGA. The CDR3 spells CASSLSGVGGSVTEAFF. CDR3 sequence (DNA): TGTGCCAGCAGCTTATCTGGAGTCGGGGGCTCGGTTACTGAAGCTTTCTTT.

This clone was observed once. The V gene is TRBV19, the J gene TRBJ1-1; D is possibly TRBD1 (5 bases). Germline-derived CDR1 and CDR2 are LNHDA and SQIVND (reference sequence). This CDR3 has 14 amino acids. Deletions cut 5 bases from V and 4 bases from J, with 14 bases between. The CDR3 sequence is CASSFLPGGTEAFF. The CDR3 region has the DNA TGTGCCAGTAGTTTTCTACCTGGGGGCACTGAAGCTTTCTTT.

The chain carries TRBV4-3 and TRBJ2-7; tentative D call: TRBD2 (7 bases). Trimming left V 0 bases short and J 3 bases short, with 24 bases between. This CDR3 contains 19 residues. The germline V gene has CDR1 LGHNA and CDR2 YSLEER. The CDR3 loop is CASSQERGGQPSLVYEQYF. CDR3 DNA: TGCGCCAGCAGCCAAGAGAGGGGGGGGCAGCCCTCTTTAGTCTACGAGCAGTACTTC.

This rearrangement joins TRBV15 to TRBJ1-2; TRBD1 aligns across 7 bases. This CDR3 has 15 amino acids. J lost 1 base, V lost 0 bases, and 2 bases had no gene match. Germline V gene data show CDR1 as LNHNV and CDR2 as YYDKDF (reference sequence). The CDR3 bases are TGTGCCACCAGCAGAGAGGACAGGCTTAACTATGGCTACACCTTC. It specifies CATSREDRLNYGYTF.

In its sample, this clone was seen once. V and J are TRBV9 and TRBJ1-5, with 7 bases identical to TRBD1. After removal of 7 bases from V and 5 bases from J, the junction contained 12 bases not matched to a gene. Germline lookup yields CDR1 SGDLS and CDR2 YYNGEE. CDR3 size: 15 residues. The CDR3 DNA sequence: TGTGCCAGCGCCACGACAGGGTTGTCGGATCAGCCCCAGCATTTT. This sequence encodes CASATTGLSDQPQHF. Complete variable domain (other parts from reference TRBV9 and TRBJ1-5): DSGVTQTPKHLITATGQRVTLRCSPRSGDLSVYWYQQSLDQGLQFLIQYYNGEERAKGNILERFSAQQFPDLHSELNLSSLELGDSALYFCASATTGLSDQPQHFGDGTRLSIL.

The V call is TRBV19, the J call TRBJ1-1; D is possibly TRBD1 (6 bases). The ends were cut back, 2 bases at V and 2 bases at J, with 9 bases in the middle. Germline CDR1 reads LNHDA; CDR2 reads SQIVND (reference sequence). The CDR3 length is 14 residues. The CDR3 sequence: CASSIFRGNTEAFF. The CDR3 DNA reads as TGTGCCAGTAGTATATTCAGGGGAAACACTGAAGCTTTCTTT.

Here the CDR3 DNA reads TGTGCCAGCAGCCCAGGGGGACATGGGGGTTCACCCCTCCACTTT. As protein: CASSPGGHGGSPLHF. The rearrangement joins TRBV7-9 to TRBJ1-6, with 7 bases fitting TRBD1. CDR3 length equals 15 residues. Losses at the gene ends were 5 bases for V and 9 bases for J; bases not matched to a gene: 10. Germline V lookup: CDR1 SEHNR, CDR2 FQNEAQ (reference sequence). The full variable domain, with the rest looked up from reference TRBV7-9 and TRBJ1-6, is DTGVSQNPRHKITKRGQNVTFRCDPISEHNRLYWYRQTLGQGPEFLTYFQNEAQLEKSRLLSDRFSAERPKGSFSTLEIQRTEQGDSAMYLCASSPGGHGGSPLHFGNGTRLTVT.

The genes are TRBV7-9 and TRBJ2-2, with 11 bases lining up with TRBD2. Trimming at V came to 4 bases and at J to 6 bases, leaving 10 bases not matched to a gene. Germline values: CDR1 SEHNR, CDR2 FQNEAQ (reference sequence). This CDR3 is built from 17 residues. Written as DNA, the CDR3 is TGTGCCAGCAGCTCACCGCCTAGCGGGAGGTTGGCCGGGGAGCTGTTTTTT. Translation gives CASSSPPSGRLAGELFF.

V usage is TRBV7-8 and J usage is TRBJ2-3; the D is unclear. This CDR3 is 15 amino acids long. V was trimmed by 4 bases and J by 3 bases, leaving 14 bases between them. CDR1 is SGHVS and CDR2 is FQNEAQ in the germline V gene. CDR3 protein: CASSSHRTLTDTQYF. The CDR3 nucleotides read TGTGCCAGCAGCTCCCACCGTACTCTAACAGATACGCAGTATTTT.

V is TRBV6-4 and J is TRBJ1-2; D is undetermined. Germline V gene data show CDR1 as MRHNA and CDR2 as SNTAGT. V was pared by 4 bases and J by 4 bases, with 10 bases between. The CDR3 has 13 residues. In DNA form, the CDR3 reads TGTGCCAGCAGTGTAACGGGAACCTATGGCTACACCTTC. Translating gives CASSVTGTYGYTF.

With respect to this clone: At one end the junction does not follow the germline gene, possibly because of a read error. The sample contains more than one DNA sequence encoding this CDR3. The V gene is TRBV9, the J gene TRBJ2-7; 11 bases agree with TRBD1. CDR1 and CDR2 (germline): SGDLS, YYNGEE. The CDR3 is 16 residues long. CDR3 amino acids: CASSVGPGQGAVEQYF. Here the CDR3 DNA reads TGTGCCAGCAGCGTTGGCCCTGGACAGGGGGCTGTCGAGCAATACTTC.

The J gene is TRBJ1-6, the V gene TRBV19; tentatively, D is TRBD1 (6 bases). The CDR3 sequence is 14 residues long. Germline V gene sequence: CDR1 LNHDA, CDR2 SQIVND (reference sequence). Deletions cut 9 bases from V and 4 bases from J, with 13 bases between. CDR3 amino acids: CASSGGQYNSPLHF. In DNA form, the CDR3 reads TGTGCCAGCTCGGGAGGACAGTATAATTCACCCCTCCACTTT.

This chain uses TRBV7-3 with TRBJ2-5; D may match TRBD1 or TRBD2 (5 bases each). The CDR3 is 19 residues long. Per germline, CDR1 SGHTA and CDR2 FQGTGA. Deletions cut 7 bases from V and 3 bases from J, with 30 bases between. The CDR3 DNA sequence: TGTGCCAGCAAAGATCCGAGGGAACGGACAATAGTGAGGGAAGAGACCCAGTACTTC. This translates into CASKDPRERTIVREETQYF.